One and the same sample provided the 8 T cell receptor beta chains below, sequenced in a study of T-cell reconstitution after alpha-beta-depleted transplantation in children. Preparation of the TCRbeta library involved a method that used unique molecular identifiers. TCRdb itself ran the PCR reads through MiXCR, one entry per CDR3 protein. The data contain about 980,000 distinct CDR3 sequences, under 30% of them singletons. The material was PBMCs, mostly from graft donor cells, obtained 360 days after TCRalphabeta/CD19-depleted stem cell transplant. The receptors here all came from a boy less than two years old who had a stem cell transplant for SCID, so the T cells may come from the graft donor.

The V call is TRBV10-3, the J call TRBJ2-1; tentatively, D is TRBD2 (5 bases). The V gene lost 6 bases and the J gene lost 5 bases, with 20 bases spanning the gap. The germline CDR1 and CDR2 sequences are ENHRY and SYGVKD. The CDR3 covers 16 residues. The CDR3 region is CAISALPGPGNNEQFF. The CDR3 DNA sequence: TGTGCCATCAGCGCGTTACCGGGCCCCGGGAACAATGAGCAGTTCTTC.

This clonotype showed up just once. The V and J genes are TRBV3-1 and TRBJ2-7; perhaps TRBD2 as D (6 bases). Trimming took off 4 bases at V and 3 bases at J, with 19 bases between the two ends. Germline CDR1 LGHDT, CDR2 YNNKEL (reference sequence). CDR3 length: 16 residues. CDR3 sequence (DNA): TGTGCCAGCAGCCGGAGGACCGCGGGACTCCACTACGAGCAGTACTTC. This sequence encodes CASSRRTAGLHYEQYF.

J is TRBJ2-3 and V is TRBV7-3; D is possibly TRBD2 (6 bases). The V end was cut by 4 bases, the J end by 6 bases, with 14 bases between. This CDR3 spans 14 amino acids. Germline V lookup: CDR1 SGHTA, CDR2 FQGTGA. CDR3: CASSSTAGTDTQYF. CDR3 coding DNA: TGTGCCAGCAGCTCTACGGCGGGGACCGATACGCAGTATTTT.

This sequence joins TRBV2 and TRBJ2-1; 8 bases map to TRBD2. This CDR3 spans 15 amino acids. Unmatched junction bases numbered 8, after V lost 6 bases and J lost 4 bases. Per germline, CDR1 SNHLY and CDR2 FYNNEI. CDR3 loop: CASRPGGASYNEQFF. The CDR3 coding sequence is TGTGCCAGCAGACCCGGGGGGGCCAGTTACAATGAGCAGTTCTTC.

The chain joins TRBV13 to TRBJ2-7, with D unclear. The CDR3 has 15 amino acids. Germline assignment: CDR1 PRHDT and CDR2 FYEKMQ (reference sequence). Between the trimmed V and J ends, which lost 0 bases and 7 bases, there was a span of 16 bases. The CDR3 sequence is CASSLGGSLDWEQYF. The CDR3 bases are TGTGCCAGCAGCTTAGGGGGTTCCCTCGACTGGGAGCAGTACTTC. Together with reference TRBV13 and TRBJ2-7, the CDR3 gives the full variable domain: AAGVIQSPRHLIKEKRETATLKCYPIPRHDTVYWYQQGPGQDPQFLISFYEKMQSDKGSIPDRFSAQQFSDYHSELNMSSLELGDSALYFCASSLGGSLDWEQYFGPGTRLTVT.

The chain links TRBV25-1 to TRBJ2-1; tentatively, D is TRBD2 (5 bases). Germline CDR1 and CDR2: MGHDK and SYGVNS. The CDR3 contains 14 residues. V was pared by 2 bases and J by 8 bases, with 13 bases between. Here the CDR3 reads CASSETGWEYEQFF. CDR3 nucleotide sequence: TGTGCCAGCAGTGAAACGGGGTGGGAGTATGAGCAGTTCTTC.

CDR3 DNA sequence: TGTGCCTGGAGTGGGGACGTCTGGGAGCAGTACTTC. Its translation: CAWSGDVWEQYF. The chain uses TRBV30 and TRBJ2-7; possibly TRBD1 or TRBD2 for D (5 bases each). Germline-derived CDR1 and CDR2 are GTSNPN and SVGIG (reference sequence). There are 12 residues in the CDR3. V lost 1 base, J lost 7 bases, and 11 bases lay in between. The whole variable domain, remainder taken from reference TRBV30 and TRBJ2-7, is SQTIHQWPATLVQPVGSPLSLECTVEGTSNPNLYWYRQAAGRGLQLLFYSVGIGQISSEVPQNLSASRPQDRQFILSSKKLLLSDSGFYLCAWSGDVWEQYFGPGTRLTVT.

CDR3 coding DNA: TGTGCCAGCAGCTTATTACAAGCCCCCTCCAATGAGCAGTTCTTC. Its translation is CASSLLQAPSNEQFF. This chain connects TRBV7-9 to TRBJ2-1; no clear D. V was shortened by 2 bases and J by 6 bases, with 14 bases between the two germline ends. CDR1 and CDR2 from the germline V gene are SEHNR and FQNEAQ (reference sequence). The CDR3 contains 15 residues. The complete variable domain, with remaining parts taken from reference TRBV7-9 and TRBJ2-1, reads DTGVSQNPRHKITKRGQNVTFRCDPISEHNRLYWYRQTLGQGPEFLTYFQNEAQLEKSRLLSDRFSAERPKGSFSTLEIQRTEQGDSAMYLCASSLLQAPSNEQFFGPGTRLTVL.